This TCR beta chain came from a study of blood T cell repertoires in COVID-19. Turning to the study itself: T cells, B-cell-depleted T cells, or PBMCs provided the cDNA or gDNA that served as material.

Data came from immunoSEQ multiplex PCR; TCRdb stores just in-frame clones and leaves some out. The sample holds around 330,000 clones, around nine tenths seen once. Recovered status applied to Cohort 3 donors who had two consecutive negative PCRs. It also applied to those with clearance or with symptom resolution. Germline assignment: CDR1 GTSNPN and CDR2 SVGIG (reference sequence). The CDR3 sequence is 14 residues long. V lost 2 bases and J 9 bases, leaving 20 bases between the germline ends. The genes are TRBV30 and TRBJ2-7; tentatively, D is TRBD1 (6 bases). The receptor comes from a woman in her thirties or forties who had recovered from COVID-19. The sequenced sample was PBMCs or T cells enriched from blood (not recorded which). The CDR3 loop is CAWSLTDRIYRQYF. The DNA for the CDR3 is TGTGCCTGGAGTCTTACGGACAGAATCTATCGGCAGTACTTC. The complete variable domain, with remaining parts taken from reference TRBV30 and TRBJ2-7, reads SQTIHQWPATLVQPVGSPLSLECTVEGTSNPNLYWYRQAAGRGLQLLFYSVGIGQISSEVPQNLSASRPQDRQFILSSKKLLLSDSGFYLCAWSLTDRIYRQYFGPGTRLTVT.